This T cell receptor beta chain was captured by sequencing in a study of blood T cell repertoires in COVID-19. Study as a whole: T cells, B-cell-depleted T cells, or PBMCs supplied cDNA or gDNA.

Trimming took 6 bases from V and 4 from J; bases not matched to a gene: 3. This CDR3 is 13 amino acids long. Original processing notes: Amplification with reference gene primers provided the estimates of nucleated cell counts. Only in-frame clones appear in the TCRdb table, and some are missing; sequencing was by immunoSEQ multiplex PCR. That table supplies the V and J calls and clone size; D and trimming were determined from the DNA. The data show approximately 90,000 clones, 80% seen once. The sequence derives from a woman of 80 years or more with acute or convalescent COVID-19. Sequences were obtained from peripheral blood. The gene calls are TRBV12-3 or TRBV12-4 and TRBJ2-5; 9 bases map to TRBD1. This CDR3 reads CASSTQGAETQYF. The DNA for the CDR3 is TGTGCCAGCAGCACACAGGGGGCAGAGACCCAGTACTTC.